Below, 7 T cell receptor beta chains from the same sample are listed, as sequenced in a study. TCRdb re-derived calls from the 5' RACE reads in MiXCR, one entry per CDR3 protein. Of about 64,000 distinct CDR3 sequences in the sample, about 20% were seen once. Specimen: memory CD4+ T cells sorted from a lymph node. This sample's subset: memory CD4+ T cells, CD4+CD45RO+CD25-. These TCRs come from a female donor with breast cancer.

The table lists this clonotype with many counts. V and J are TRBV20-1 and TRBJ1-2; 7 bases line up with TRBD1. Germline CDR1 and CDR2: DFQATT and SNEGSKA (reference sequence). J was trimmed by 3 bases and V by 5 bases; bases with no gene match: 3. The CDR3 sequence is 12 residues long. The CDR3 sequence: CSADTGDYGYTF. In DNA, the CDR3 is TGCAGTGCTGATACAGGGGACTATGGCTACACCTTC.

This clonotype is categorized as medium-sized (0.01 to 0.1%). The chain carries TRBV28 and TRBJ2-7; 7 bases map to TRBD1. This CDR3 is built from 14 residues. J was trimmed by 0 bases and V by 6 bases; bases with no gene match: 5. Germline loops: CDR1 MDHEN, CDR2 SYDVKM. The DNA for the CDR3 is TGTGCCAGCAGGAAGGGACAGCCCTCCTACGAGCAGTACTTC. Translated: CASRKGQPSYEQYF.

CDR3 amino acids: CASSVGSGSYEQFF. The DNA of the CDR3 is TGCGCCAGCAGCGTGGGTAGCGGGAGCTATGAGCAGTTCTTC. This chain joins TRBV5-1 and TRBJ2-1, with TRBD2 matching 9 bases. V was pared by 4 bases and J by 8 bases, with 7 bases of the junction left unmatched. CDR1 SGHRS and CDR2 YFSETQ come from the germline V gene. CDR3 size: 14 residues.

The chain has TRBV7-3 and TRBJ2-7; 7 bases are shared with TRBD1. CDR3 length equals 13 residues. The germline CDR1 and CDR2 sequences are SGHTA and FQGTGA. J was trimmed by 6 bases and V by 5 bases; bases with no gene match: 7. CDR3 nucleotide sequence: TGTGCCAGCAGCATCAGACAGGGCGGCGAGCAGTACTTC. This encodes CASSIRQGGEQYF.

This sequence joins TRBV6-5 and TRBJ1-1; D call uncertain. Germline-derived CDR1 and CDR2 are MNHEY and SVGAGI. The CDR3 length is 14 residues. V was trimmed by 3 bases and J by 1 base, leaving 9 bases between them. Written as DNA, the CDR3 is TGTGCCAGCAGTTATGCCAGGACGAACACTGAAGCTTTCTTT. Translated, it gives CASSYARTNTEAFF.

CDR3 bases: TGCGCCAGCAGCCAAGCATATTCAAGGGCACGCCTTTATGGCTACACCTTC. It specifies CASSQAYSRARLYGYTF. J is TRBJ1-2 and V is TRBV4-1; D is uncertain. With 1 base removed from V and 5 bases from J, the gap between germline ends came to 20 bases. Germline values: CDR1 MGHRA, CDR2 YSYEKL. This CDR3 contains 17 residues.

In its sample, this clonotype was seen many times. The chain carries TRBV6-5 and TRBJ1-1; no clear D. This CDR3 is built from 12 residues. V dropped 3 bases and J dropped 14 bases, with 16 bases sitting between them. Germline CDR1 reads MNHEY; CDR2 reads SVGAGI. In DNA, the CDR3 is TGTGCCAGCAGTTATTTCTCTGGTCCTTACTTCTTT. Translating gives CASSYFSGPYFF.